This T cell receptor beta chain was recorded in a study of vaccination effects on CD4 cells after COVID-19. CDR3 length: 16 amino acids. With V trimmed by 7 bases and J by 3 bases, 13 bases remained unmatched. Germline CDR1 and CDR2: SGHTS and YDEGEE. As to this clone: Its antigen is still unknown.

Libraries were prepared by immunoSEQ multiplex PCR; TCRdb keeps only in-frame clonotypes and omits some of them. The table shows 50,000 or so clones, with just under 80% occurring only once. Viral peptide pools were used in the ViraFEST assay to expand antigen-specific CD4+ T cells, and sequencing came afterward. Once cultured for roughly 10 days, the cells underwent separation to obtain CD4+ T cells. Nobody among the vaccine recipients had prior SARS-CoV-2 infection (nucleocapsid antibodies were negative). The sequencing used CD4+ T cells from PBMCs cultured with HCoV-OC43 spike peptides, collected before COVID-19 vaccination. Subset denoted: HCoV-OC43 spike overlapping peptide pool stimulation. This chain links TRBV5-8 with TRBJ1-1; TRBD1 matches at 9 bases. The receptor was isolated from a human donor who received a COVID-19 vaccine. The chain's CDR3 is CASPVDRGGLDTEAFF. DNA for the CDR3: TGTGCCAGCCCGGTAGACAGGGGGGGATTAGACACTGAAGCTTTCTTT.